A single sample is the source of the 10 T cell receptor beta chains below, sequenced in a study of CD8 T cells in Susac syndrome. Random hexamers were used to reverse transcribe roughly 0.45 to 1 ug of RNA. MiXCR, applied by TCRdb to the immunoSEQ multiplex PCR reads, yields one record per CDR3 protein. Of roughly 160,000 distinct CDR3 sequences in the sample, approximately 94% are singletons; the top ten hold approximately 0.12%. Sequenced: CD4+ T cells from PBMCs. These receptors were collected from a human donor with Susac syndrome.

This rearrangement joins TRBV6-2 or TRBV6-3 to TRBJ1-1; D call uncertain. V gave up 7 bases and J gave up 3 bases, with 12 bases separating them. The CDR3 covers 13 residues. Germline V lookup: CDR1 MNHEY, CDR2 SVGEGT. The CDR3 sequence: CASTLPSYTEAFF. CDR3 nucleotides: TGTGCCAGCACCCTCCCCTCTTACACTGAAGCTTTCTTT.

The CDR3 region has the DNA TGTGCCAGCAGGGAGGGGGGGGTCAGGCCCCAGCATTTT. Translation gives CASREGGVRPQHF. The V gene is TRBV12-3 or TRBV12-4, the J gene TRBJ1-5; possible D gene TRBD1, 6 bases. The CDR3 is 13 amino acids. The V end was cut by 6 bases, the J end by 9 bases, with 15 bases between.

The CDR3 DNA is TGTGCCACCAGCAGAAGTCACCTGGATCATGGCTACACCTTC. It codes for CATSRSHLDHGYTF. The chain employs TRBV15 and TRBJ1-2, with D hard to call. The CDR3 spans 14 residues. The germline V gene has CDR1 LNHNV and CDR2 YYDKDF (reference sequence). Trimming shortened V by 2 bases and J by 6 bases, and 13 bases separated the two germline ends.

V usage is TRBV9 and J usage is TRBJ1-2; D is perhaps TRBD1 (6 bases). This CDR3 region has 17 residues. Germline assignment: CDR1 SGDLS and CDR2 YYNGEE. V dropped 3 bases and J dropped 1 base, with 19 bases sitting between them. In DNA form, the CDR3 reads TGTGCCAGCAGCGAGGACCCTTCGGGGGCTGATAACTATGGCTACACCTTC. It translates to CASSEDPSGADNYGYTF. The entire variable domain, with the rest obtained from reference TRBV9 and TRBJ1-2, is as follows: DSGVTQTPKHLITATGQRVTLRCSPRSGDLSVYWYQQSLDQGLQFLIQYYNGEERAKGNILERFSAQQFPDLHSELNLSSLELGDSALYFCASSEDPSGADNYGYTFGSGTRLTVV.

V and J are TRBV7-3 and TRBJ1-1, with 8 bases fitting TRBD1. Per the germline V gene, CDR1 is SGHTA and CDR2 is FQGTGA. The junction had 4 bases not matched to a gene; V was cut back by 5 bases and J by 2 bases. The CDR3 totals 14 residues. In nucleotides, the CDR3 is TGTGCCAGCAGCAACAGGGGGGGCAACACTGAAGCTTTCTTT. Translation: CASSNRGGNTEAFF.

This clonotype appeared a few times. This chain links TRBV7-6 with TRBJ2-1; 7 bases map to TRBD1. Germline trimming cut 4 bases from V and 5 bases from J; bases unmatched to any gene: 8. This CDR3 region has 15 residues. CDR1 SGHVS and CDR2 FNYEAQ come from the germline V gene. The CDR3 DNA follows: TGTGCCAGCAGCTCTCGGGACAGAGCTGACAATGAGCAGTTCTTC. This codes for CASSSRDRADNEQFF.

J is TRBJ1-2 and V is TRBV29-1; a possible D gene is TRBD1 (6 bases). CDR3 length equals 11 residues. Between the trimmed V and J ends, which lost 7 bases and 2 bases, there was a span of 8 bases. From germline, CDR1 is SQVTM and CDR2 ANQGSEA. CDR3 sequence (DNA): TGCAGCGCTGGACAGAACTATGGCTACACCTTC. Encoded protein: CSAGQNYGYTF.

The rearrangement links TRBV6-2 or TRBV6-3 to TRBJ2-6; D gene ambiguous. CDR1 and CDR2 from the germline V gene are MNHEY and SVGEGT. The CDR3 spans 14 residues. The V gene lost 6 bases and the J gene lost 3 bases, with 9 bases spanning the gap. The DNA for the CDR3 is TGTGCCAGCAGCCAACCGTTTGGGGCCAACGTCCTGACTTTC. Residues: CASSQPFGANVLTF.

J is TRBJ2-3 and V is TRBV5-4; D is tentatively TRBD1 or TRBD2 (5 bases each). Germline CDR1 reads SGHNT; CDR2 reads YYREEE (reference sequence). The ends were cut back, 6 bases at V and 0 bases at J, with 11 bases in the middle. The CDR3 is 14 residues long. The CDR3 nucleotides read TGTGCCAGCACCCGGGGCCCCAGCACAGATACGCAGTATTTT. It encodes CASTRGPSTDTQYF.

The genes are TRBV20-1 and TRBJ2-1; D not certain. This CDR3 region has 13 residues. CDR1 DFQATT and CDR2 SNEGSKA come from the germline V gene (reference sequence). Trimming removed 5 bases at V and 5 bases at J, with 13 bases between. The CDR3 sequence is CSAPRANNNEQFF. For the CDR3, the DNA is TGCAGTGCTCCTCGGGCTAATAACAATGAGCAGTTCTTC.